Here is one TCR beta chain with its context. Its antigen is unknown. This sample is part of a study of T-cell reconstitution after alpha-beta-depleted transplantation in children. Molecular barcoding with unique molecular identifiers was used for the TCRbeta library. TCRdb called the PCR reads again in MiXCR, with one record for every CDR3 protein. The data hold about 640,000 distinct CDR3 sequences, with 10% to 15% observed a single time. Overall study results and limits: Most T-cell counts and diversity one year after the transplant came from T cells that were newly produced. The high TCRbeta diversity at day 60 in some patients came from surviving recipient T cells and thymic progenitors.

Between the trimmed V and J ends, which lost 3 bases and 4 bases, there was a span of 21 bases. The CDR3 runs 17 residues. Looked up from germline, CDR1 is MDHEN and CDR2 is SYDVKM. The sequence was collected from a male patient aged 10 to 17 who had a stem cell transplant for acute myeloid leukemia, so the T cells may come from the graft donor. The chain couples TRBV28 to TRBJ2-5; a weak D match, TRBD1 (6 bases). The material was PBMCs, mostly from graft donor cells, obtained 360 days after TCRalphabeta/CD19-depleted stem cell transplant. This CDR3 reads CASSFSLGTGYGETQYF. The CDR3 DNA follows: TGTGCCAGCAGTTTTAGTTTGGGAACAGGGTACGGAGAGACCCAGTACTTC.